This is a list of T cell receptor beta chains from one sample in a study of T cells in pancreatic ductal adenocarcinoma. Clones were sequenced by immunoSEQ multiplex PCR, and TCRdb holds only the in-frame ones, with some missing. The sample has more than 15,000 clones; 85% to 90% are singletons. Sequencing used PBMCs. The receptors stem from a human donor with pancreatic ductal adenocarcinoma. Each CDR3 is given with its conserved first and last residue. D genes are given only for firm matches.

>.|TRBJ1-1|TRBV7-3
CASSLTGLGGTEAFF
TGTGCCAGCAGCTTAACGGGTCTGGGGGGCACTGAAGCTTTCTTT
>TRBD2|TRBJ2-3|TRBV5-1
CASSPSGGSTDTQYF
TGCGCCAGCAGCCCTAGCGGGGGGAGCACAGATACGCAGTATTTT
>TRBD1|TRBJ2-7|TRBV28
CASISTGVLTYEQYF
TGTGCCAGCATTAGTACAGGGGTCTTAACCTACGAGCAGTACTTC
>.|TRBJ2-3|TRBV18
CASSPTTGSTDTQYF
TGTGCCAGCTCACCAACGACGGGGTCCACAGATACGCAGTATTTT
>.|TRBJ1-5|TRBV2
CASRQGNQPQHF
TGTGCCAGCAGACAGGGCAATCAGCCCCAGCATTTT
>TRBD2|TRBJ2-1|TRBV11-2
CASSPGGGGQFF
TGTGCCAGCAGCCCGGGCGGGGGGGGGCAGTTCTTC
>.|TRBJ2-4|TRBV11-3
CASSFTMGDIQYF
TGTGCCAGCAGCTTCACCATGGGAGACATTCAGTACTTC
>TRBD2|TRBJ2-3|TRBV2
CASSETSGGGSGDTQYF
TGTGCCAGCAGTGAGACTAGCGGGGGCGGCTCAGGGGATACGCAGTATTTT
>TRBD2|TRBJ2-3|TRBV7-2
CASSLDPAGGTDTQYF
TGTGCCAGCAGCTTAGACCCCGCGGGGGGCACAGATACGCAGTATTTT
>.|TRBJ2-3|TRBV5-6
CASSLGFQGGPDTQYF
TGTGCCAGCAGCCTGGGTTTCCAGGGGGGCCCAGATACGCAGTATTTT